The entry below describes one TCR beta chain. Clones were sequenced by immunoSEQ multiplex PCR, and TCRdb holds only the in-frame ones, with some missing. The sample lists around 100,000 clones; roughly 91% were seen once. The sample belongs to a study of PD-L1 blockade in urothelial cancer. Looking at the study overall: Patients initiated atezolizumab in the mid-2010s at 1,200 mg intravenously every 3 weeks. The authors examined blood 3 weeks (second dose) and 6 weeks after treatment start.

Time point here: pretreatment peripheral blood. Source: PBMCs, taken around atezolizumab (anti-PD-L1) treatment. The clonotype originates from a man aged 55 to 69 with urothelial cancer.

CDR3 amino acids: CASSGALAGPSYEQYF. DNA for the CDR3: TGTGCCAGCAGTGGCGCACTAGCGGGGCCCTCCTACGAGCAGTACTTC. The chain carries TRBV6-1 and TRBJ2-7, with 10 bases fitting TRBD2. CDR3 length equals 16 residues. Per the germline V gene, CDR1 is MNHNS and CDR2 is SASEGT. J lost 0 bases, V lost 4 bases, and 6 bases had no gene match.